This entry is about one TCR beta chain. Antigen specificity is unknown. This sample is part of a study of CXCR3-negative and CXCR3-positive naive CD8 T cells. On the study more broadly: Sequencing brought in 150 million or so TRB reads altogether, and each library got about 1.5 +/- 0.3 million.

The TRB libraries of cDNA were built by UMI-labeled 5' RACE. One entry per CDR3 protein, without DNA, is what TCRdb gives after re-calling the 5' RACE reads. The table for this sample gives about 62,000 distinct CDR3 sequences. General study findings and limits: Comparably high diversity was seen in both naive subsets, and much lower diversity in memory CD8+ cells.

The CDR3 is made up of 14 amino acids. Germline V gene lookup returns CDR1 SGHDT and CDR2 YYEEEE. Cells classed as naive CD8+ T cells were CD45RO-CCR7+CD27+CD95-. This receptor was obtained from a human donor in good health. Some clones in this sample may be carry-over from other donors' samples. The sequenced sample was naive CXCR3- CD8+ T cells from blood. Subset of the sample: CD45RO-CCR7+CD27+CD95- naive CD8+ T cells lacking CXCR3 (TNR3-). The gene calls are TRBV5-6 and TRBJ2-1. The CDR3 protein is CASSFVGVMGEQFF.